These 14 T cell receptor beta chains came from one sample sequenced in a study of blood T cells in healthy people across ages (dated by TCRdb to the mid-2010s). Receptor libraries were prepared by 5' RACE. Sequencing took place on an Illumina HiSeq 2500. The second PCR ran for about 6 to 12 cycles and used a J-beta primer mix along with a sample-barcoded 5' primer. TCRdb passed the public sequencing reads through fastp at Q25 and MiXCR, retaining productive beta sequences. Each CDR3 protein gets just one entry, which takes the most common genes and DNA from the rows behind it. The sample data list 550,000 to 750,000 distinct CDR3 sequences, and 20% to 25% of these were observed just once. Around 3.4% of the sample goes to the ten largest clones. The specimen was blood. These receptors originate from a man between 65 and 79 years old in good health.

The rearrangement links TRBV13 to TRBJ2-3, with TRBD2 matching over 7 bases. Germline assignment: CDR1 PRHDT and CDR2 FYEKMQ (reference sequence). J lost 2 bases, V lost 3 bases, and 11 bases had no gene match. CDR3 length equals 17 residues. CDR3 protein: CASSFGVAGSLTDTQYF. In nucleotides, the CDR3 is TGTGCCAGCAGCTTTGGAGTAGCGGGTTCCCTCACAGATACGCAGTATTTT.

The CDR3 DNA is TGTGCCAGCAGTTACGAGAGGGATTGGTCCTACGAGCAGTACTTC. Protein product: CASSYERDWSYEQYF. This chain joins TRBV6-6 and TRBJ2-7; TRBD2 might be the D (5 bases). V was shortened by 2 bases and J by 1 base, with 12 bases between the two germline ends. The CDR3 contains 15 residues. Germline CDR1 is MNHNY and CDR2 is SVGAGI (reference sequence).

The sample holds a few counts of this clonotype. The CDR3 loop is CASSSPEQSSVQYF. In DNA form, the CDR3 reads TGTGCCAGCAGTTCACCGGAACAATCGAGTGTCCAGTACTTC. The rearrangement links TRBV13 to TRBJ2-5, with no clear D. CDR1 and CDR2 (germline): PRHDT, FYEKMQ (reference sequence). The CDR3 is 14 amino acids. The V end lost 6 bases, the J end lost 10 bases, and 21 bases lay between the germline ends.

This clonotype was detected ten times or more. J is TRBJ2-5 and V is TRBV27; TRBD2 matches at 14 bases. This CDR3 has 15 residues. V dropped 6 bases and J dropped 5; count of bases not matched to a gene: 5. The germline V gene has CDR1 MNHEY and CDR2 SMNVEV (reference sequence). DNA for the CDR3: TGTGCCAGCAGGGGACTAGCGGGAGTTGGGGAGACCCAGTACTTC. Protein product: CASRGLAGVGETQYF.

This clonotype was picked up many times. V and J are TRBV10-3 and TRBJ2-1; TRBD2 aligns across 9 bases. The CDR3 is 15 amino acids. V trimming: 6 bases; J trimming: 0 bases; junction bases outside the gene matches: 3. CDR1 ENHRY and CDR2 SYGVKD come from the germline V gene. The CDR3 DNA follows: TGTGCCATCAGGAAGGGACTAGCCTCCTACAATGAGCAGTTCTTC. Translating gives CAIRKGLASYNEQFF.

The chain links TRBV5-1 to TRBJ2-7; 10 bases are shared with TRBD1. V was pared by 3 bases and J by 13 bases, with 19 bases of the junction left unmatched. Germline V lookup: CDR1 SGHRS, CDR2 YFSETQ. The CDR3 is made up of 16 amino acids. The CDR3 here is CASSWGNRDRGGLVYF. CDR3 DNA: TGCGCCAGCAGCTGGGGTAACCGGGACAGGGGTGGCTTGGTCTACTTC.

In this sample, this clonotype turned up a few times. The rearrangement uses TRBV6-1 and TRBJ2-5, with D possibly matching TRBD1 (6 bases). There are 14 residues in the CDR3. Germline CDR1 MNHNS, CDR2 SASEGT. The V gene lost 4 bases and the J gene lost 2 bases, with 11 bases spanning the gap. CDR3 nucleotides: TGTGCCAGCAGTGGGGGGACAACGCAAGAGACCCAGTACTTC. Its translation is CASSGGTTQETQYF.

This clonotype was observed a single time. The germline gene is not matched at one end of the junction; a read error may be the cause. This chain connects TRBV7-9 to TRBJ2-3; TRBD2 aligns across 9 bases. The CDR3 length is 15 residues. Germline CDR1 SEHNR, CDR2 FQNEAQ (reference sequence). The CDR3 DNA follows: TGTGCCAGCAACTTAGATAGCGGGAGAGCAGATACGCAGTATTTT. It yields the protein CASNLDSGRADTQYF.

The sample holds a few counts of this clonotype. CDR3 region: CAIRQGTGNTGELFF. CDR3 sequence (DNA): TGTGCCATCAGACAAGGGACAGGGAACACCGGGGAGCTGTTTTTT. This chain links TRBV10-3 with TRBJ2-2; 8 bases are a match to TRBD1. CDR3 size: 15 residues. Trimming removed 6 bases from V and 1 base from J; junction bases left unmatched: 4. Germline assignment: CDR1 ENHRY and CDR2 SYGVKD.

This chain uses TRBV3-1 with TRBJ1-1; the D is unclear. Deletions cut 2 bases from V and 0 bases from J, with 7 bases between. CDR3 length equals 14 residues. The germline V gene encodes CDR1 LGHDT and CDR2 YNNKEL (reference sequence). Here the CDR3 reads CASSQHGMNTEAFF. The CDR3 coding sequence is TGTGCCAGCAGCCAACACGGCATGAACACTGAAGCTTTCTTT.

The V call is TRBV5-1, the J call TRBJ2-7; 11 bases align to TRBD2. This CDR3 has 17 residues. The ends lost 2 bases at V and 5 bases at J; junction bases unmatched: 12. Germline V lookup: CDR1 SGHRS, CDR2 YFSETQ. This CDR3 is CASSLTSGRLRAHEQYF. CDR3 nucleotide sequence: TGCGCCAGCAGCTTAACTAGCGGGAGATTACGTGCCCACGAGCAGTACTTC.

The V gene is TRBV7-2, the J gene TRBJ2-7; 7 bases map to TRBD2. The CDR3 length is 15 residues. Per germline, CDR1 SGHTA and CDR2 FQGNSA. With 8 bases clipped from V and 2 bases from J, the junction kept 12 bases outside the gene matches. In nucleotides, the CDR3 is TGTGCCAGCTCGAAGGTGGCGGGAGACACCTACGAGCAGTACTTC. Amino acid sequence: CASSKVAGDTYEQYF.

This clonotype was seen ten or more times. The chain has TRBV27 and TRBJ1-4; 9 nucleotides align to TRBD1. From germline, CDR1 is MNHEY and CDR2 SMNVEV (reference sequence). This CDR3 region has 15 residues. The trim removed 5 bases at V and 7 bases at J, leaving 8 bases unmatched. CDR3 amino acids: CASSPRTGVGEKLFF. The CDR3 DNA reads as TGTGCCAGCAGTCCGAGGACAGGGGTTGGTGAAAAACTGTTTTTT.

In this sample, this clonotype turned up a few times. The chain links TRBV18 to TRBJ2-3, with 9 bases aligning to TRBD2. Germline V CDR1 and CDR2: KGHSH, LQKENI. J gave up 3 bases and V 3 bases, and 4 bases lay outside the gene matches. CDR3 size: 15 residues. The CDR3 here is CASSPAREGTDTQYF. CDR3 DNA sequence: TGTGCCAGCTCACCCGCGCGGGAGGGGACAGATACGCAGTATTTT.